Shown below are 24 T cell receptor beta chains from a single sample sequenced in a study of shared T cell receptors in the human thymus. Measured with immunoSEQ multiplex PCR; TCRdb has only the in-frame clones, and not every one. The top ten hold roughly 0.0094% of the sample, which has hundreds of thousands of clones, approximately 89% seen once. This sample also appeared in a second study, on human thymus T cells.

The sample comprised thymocytes. These receptors were obtained from a boy less than two years old with a congenital heart defect.

J is TRBJ1-5 and V is TRBV19; unclear D gene. Between the trimmed V and J ends, which lost 3 bases and 1 base, there was a span of 10 bases. The germline V gene encodes CDR1 LNHDA and CDR2 SQIVND (reference sequence). There are 15 residues in the CDR3. This CDR3 reads CASSIEQASNQPQHF. CDR3 bases: TGTGCCAGTAGTATCGAGCAGGCGAGCAATCAGCCCCAGCATTTT. The whole variable domain, filled in from reference TRBV19 and TRBJ1-5, reads DGGITQSPKYLFRKEGQNVTLSCEQNLNHDAMYWYRQDPGQGLRLIYYSQIVNDFQKGDIAEGYSVSREKKESFPLTVTSAQKNPTAFYLCASSIEQASNQPQHFGDGTRLSIL.

V and J are TRBV4-3 and TRBJ2-5; no reliable D call. In germline, CDR1 is LGHNA, CDR2 YSLEER. Trimming removed 4 bases at V and 2 bases at J, with 8 bases between. The CDR3 spans 13 residues. CDR3 residues: CASSRASQETQYF. In DNA, the CDR3 is TGCGCCAGCAGCCGCGCATCACAAGAGACCCAGTACTTC.

This clone was recorded a few times. The J gene is TRBJ1-2, the V gene TRBV7-2, with 10 bases that match TRBD1. Trimming cost V 1 base and J 8 bases; bases outside gene matches: 7. The germline gives CDR1 SGHTA, CDR2 FQGNSA. CDR3 size: 15 residues. Written as DNA, the CDR3 is TGTGCCAGCAGCTTAGGGGGACAGGGGCCTAAGGGCTACACCTTC. It yields the protein CASSLGGQGPKGYTF.

This sequence joins TRBV4-1 and TRBJ2-7; 7 nucleotides line up with TRBD1. Germline CDR1 MGHRA, CDR2 YSYEKL. Trimming at V came to 5 bases and at J to 2 bases, leaving 9 bases not matched to a gene. The CDR3 contains 15 residues. CDR3 loop: CASSEKKGQTYEQYF. The CDR3 DNA is TGCGCCAGCAGCGAGAAAAAGGGACAGACCTACGAGCAGTACTTC.

V is TRBV14 and J is TRBJ2-7; tentatively, D is TRBD2 (5 bases). Germline V gives CDR1 SGHDN, CDR2 FVKESK. The CDR3 has 15 residues. V lost 4 bases, J lost 3 bases, and 16 bases lay in between. CDR3 in amino acids: CASSPGIPGYYEQYF. The CDR3 DNA reads as TGTGCCAGCAGCCCCGGGATCCCCGGTTACTACGAGCAGTACTTC.

The chain is built from TRBV10-2 and TRBJ1-2; D gene unclear. The CDR3 runs 14 residues. Germline CDR1 reads WSHSY; CDR2 reads SAAADI. V lost 4 bases and J lost 0, with 9 bases in between. In DNA, the CDR3 is TGCGCCAGCAGTGGAAAGCGAGCTAACTATGGCTACACCTTC. Residues: CASSGKRANYGYTF.

This chain links TRBV18 with TRBJ2-5; 7 bases line up with TRBD2. V shed 3 bases and J 6 bases; nucleotides not matched to a gene: 7. The CDR3 length is 14 residues. CDR1 and CDR2 (germline): KGHSH, LQKENI. The CDR3 is CASSPRGGEKTQYF. In DNA, the CDR3 is TGTGCCAGCTCACCTCGTGGGGGGGAGAAGACCCAGTACTTC. Together with reference TRBV18 and TRBJ2-5, the CDR3 gives the full variable domain: NAGVMQNPRHLVRRRGQEARLRCSPMKGHSHVYWYRQLPEEGLKFMVYLQKENIIDESGMPKERFSAEFPKEGPSILRIQQVVRGDSAAYFCASSPRGGEKTQYFGPGTRLLVL.

The chain couples TRBV6-4 to TRBJ2-7; D unresolved. Germline assignment: CDR1 MRHNA and CDR2 SNTAGT. The CDR3 loop spans 14 amino acids. Trimming pared 5 bases from V and 0 bases from J, leaving 11 bases between. CDR3 nucleotides: TGTGCCAGCAGTAAACTCCCTTTCTCCTACGAGCAGTACTTC. It encodes CASSKLPFSYEQYF.

CDR3 coding DNA: TGTGCCAGCAGCTTAGTTGGCAGCTCCTACGAGCAGTACTTC. Translating it yields CASSLVGSSYEQYF. The gene calls are TRBV11-2 and TRBJ2-7, with D unclear. This CDR3 has 14 residues. The V gene's germline CDR1 is SGHAT and CDR2 FQNNGV. The V and J ends lost 1 base and 0 bases respectively, with 7 bases between them.

The chain carries TRBV6-1 and TRBJ2-3; D is perhaps TRBD2 (5 bases). This CDR3 region has 14 residues. Looked up from germline, CDR1 is MNHNS and CDR2 is SASEGT. V shed 4 bases and J shed 0 bases, with 8 bases lying between them. The DNA for the CDR3 is TGTGCCAGCAGTGGGCGGACTAGCACAGATACGCAGTATTTT. Translating it yields CASSGRTSTDTQYF.

The V call is TRBV14, the J call TRBJ2-5; 9 nucleotides agree with TRBD2. CDR3 length: 17 residues. Germline assignment: CDR1 SGHDN and CDR2 FVKESK. The V segment lost 4 bases and the J segment 7 bases; nucleotides outside the gene matches: 16. CDR3 sequence reads: CASSPETFSGSRVTQYF. CDR3 bases: TGTGCCAGCAGCCCCGAAACGTTTAGCGGGAGTCGGGTGACCCAGTACTTC.

The chain links TRBV27 to TRBJ2-2; 8 bases are shared with TRBD1. V dropped 7 bases and J dropped 3; count of bases not matched to a gene: 7. Germline V gives CDR1 MNHEY, CDR2 SMNVEV (reference sequence). The CDR3 consists of 15 residues. The CDR3 is CASMVGQGYTGELFF. The CDR3 nucleotides are TGTGCCAGCATGGTCGGACAGGGCTACACCGGGGAGCTGTTTTTT.

This clone was seen a few times. This chain uses TRBV2 with TRBJ2-1; possible D gene TRBD1, 5 bases. The CDR3 is 15 residues long. Trimming removed 5 bases from V and 0 bases from J, with 11 bases in between. Per germline, CDR1 SNHLY and CDR2 FYNNEI. CDR3 amino acids: CASSRTLSSYNEQFF. DNA of the CDR3: TGTGCCAGCAGTCGGACACTGAGCTCCTACAATGAGCAGTTCTTC.

The chain joins TRBV5-7 to TRBJ1-5; tentative D call: TRBD1 (6 bases). TRBV5-7 counts as an open reading frame of uncertain function. The CDR3 runs to 13 residues. V was cut by 8 bases and J by 0 bases, with 9 bases left in between. The CDR3 loop reads CARDSHSNQPQHF. The CDR3 bases are TGTGCCAGGGACAGTCATAGCAATCAGCCCCAGCATTTT.

The genes are TRBV9 and TRBJ1-1; 10 bases match TRBD1. V was pared by 5 bases and J by 8 bases, with 12 bases of the junction left unmatched. The CDR3 is 15 amino acids. Germline V gives CDR1 SGDLS, CDR2 YYNGEE. The CDR3 reads CASSALPGQGTEAFF. DNA for the CDR3: TGTGCCAGCAGTGCACTTCCGGGACAGGGGACCGAAGCTTTCTTT.

The V gene is TRBV14, the J gene TRBJ2-4; a possible D gene is TRBD2 (5 bases). V was pared by 4 bases and J by 6 bases, with 16 bases between. In germline, CDR1 is SGHDN, CDR2 FVKESK. The CDR3 is 15 amino acids. The CDR3 region has the DNA TGTGCCAGCAGCCTTGGAGGCAGTTCAAGAAACATTCAGTACTTC. Protein: CASSLGGSSRNIQYF.

The genes are TRBV28 and TRBJ2-4; 7 positions match TRBD1. The CDR3 consists of 18 residues. Germline values: CDR1 MDHEN, CDR2 SYDVKM. Unmatched junction bases numbered 14, after V lost 5 bases and J lost 1 base. The CDR3 reads CASSPPEGAGLAKNIQYF. DNA of the CDR3: TGTGCCAGCAGTCCCCCCGAGGGGGCAGGGCTTGCCAAAAACATTCAGTACTTC. The full variable domain, in which reference TRBV28 and TRBJ2-4 provide the parts outside the CDR3, is DVKVTQSSRYLVKRTGEKVFLECVQDMDHENMFWYRQDPGLGLRLIYFSYDVKMKEKGDIPEGYSVSREKKERFSLILESASTNQTSMYLCASSPPEGAGLAKNIQYFGAGTRLSVL.

V gene TRBV14 combines with J gene TRBJ2-2; 14 positions agree with TRBD2. Germline trimming cut 1 base from V and 0 bases from J; bases unmatched to any gene: 7. There are 20 residues in the CDR3. Germline V lookup: CDR1 SGHDN, CDR2 FVKESK. CDR3 nucleotides: TGTGCCAGCAGCCAAGCCCCTCTGACTAGCGGGGGGGCGAACACCGGGGAGCTGTTTTTT. It codes for CASSQAPLTSGGANTGELFF.

The chain carries TRBV9 and TRBJ2-5, with 9 bases matching TRBD1. The CDR3 consists of 16 residues. The junction had 8 bases not matched to a gene; V was cut back by 0 bases and J by 5 bases. Germline CDR1 is SGDLS and CDR2 is YYNGEE. CDR3 sequence reads: CASSVAQGTGFETQYF. The CDR3 DNA follows: TGTGCCAGCAGCGTAGCCCAAGGGACAGGGTTTGAGACCCAGTACTTC.

This chain connects TRBV11-2 to TRBJ2-7; maybe TRBD1 (5 bases). Germline V lookup: CDR1 SGHAT, CDR2 FQNNGV. The CDR3 is made up of 17 amino acids. V was pared by 0 bases and J by 0 bases, with 15 bases between. Here the CDR3 reads CASSLDRRGEYSYEQYF. The DNA of the CDR3 is TGTGCCAGCAGCTTAGATCGAAGGGGCGAATACTCCTACGAGCAGTACTTC.

This clone was detected once. The CDR3 spells CASSEDRTGNGYTF. DNA of the CDR3: TGTGCCAGCAGCGAGGATCGCACAGGGAATGGCTACACCTTC. This sequence joins TRBV9 and TRBJ1-2, with D tentatively TRBD1 (6 bases). The CDR3 totals 14 residues. Germline loops: CDR1 SGDLS, CDR2 YYNGEE. The V and J ends lost 3 bases and 6 bases respectively, with 15 bases between them.

V gene TRBV6-1 combines with J gene TRBJ2-7; D is perhaps TRBD1 (6 bases). The CDR3 sequence is 15 residues long. The germline V gene has CDR1 MNHNS and CDR2 SASEGT. V was clipped by 4 bases and J by 3 bases, with 16 bases between them. CDR3 nucleotides: TGTGCCAGCAGTGGAAAGAGACAGGAGTTCTACGAGCAGTACTTC. It codes for CASSGKRQEFYEQYF.

V gene TRBV12-5 combines with J gene TRBJ1-3; no clear D. Trimming shortened V by 0 bases and J by 0 bases, and 9 bases separated the two germline ends. CDR1 LGHNT and CDR2 FRNRAP come from the germline V gene. The CDR3 has 16 amino acids. The DNA for the CDR3 is TGTGCTAGTGGTTTGGTACTAGGGAGCTCTGGAAACACCATATATTTT. Translating it yields CASGLVLGSSGNTIYF.

This clone has a single count. This rearrangement joins TRBV6-5 to TRBJ1-2; 8 bases map to TRBD1. Trimming at V came to 2 bases and at J to 7 bases, leaving 9 bases not matched to a gene. Germline V CDR1 and CDR2: MNHEY, SVGAGI. This CDR3 contains 15 residues. CDR3 sequence: CASSYPGTGTFGYTF. The CDR3 bases are TGTGCCAGCAGTTACCCTGGGACAGGTACCTTTGGCTACACCTTC.